A single T cell receptor (beta chain) is shown here with its context. This specimen comes from a study of Graves' ophthalmopathy and Graves' hyperthyroidism. Establishment of the diagnosis relied upon clinical symptoms, serum thyroxine, TRAb, thyroid ultrasound and orbital computed tomography. Using RNA transcripts, the TCR beta CDR3 regions were amplified. Second-round multiplex PCR followed a first-round RT-PCR using HTBI primers. TCRdb ran MiXCR on the multiplex PCR reads and lists one entry per CDR3 protein. Counted here are 1 million to 1.3 million distinct CDR3 sequences, about 36% occurring once; the ten biggest clones make up over 8.5%. Trimming cost V 11 bases and J 3 bases, with 25 bases left between them. The germline V gene encodes CDR1 LNHDA and CDR2 SQIVND (reference sequence). CDR3 length equals 17 residues.

The sequenced material came from peripheral blood or thyroid tissue (not recorded which). This sequence joins TRBV19 and TRBJ1-4; no firm D call. The sequence came from an adult man with Graves' hyperthyroidism. The CDR3 region has the DNA TGTGCCTGGAGTTCTCCCTCTGTCCGCCCGCCTAATGAAAAACTGTTTTTT. This encodes CAWSSPSVRPPNEKLFF. Using reference TRBV19 and TRBJ1-4 for the parts outside the CDR3, the full variable domain is DGGITQSPKYLFRKEGQNVTLSCEQNLNHDAMYWYRQDPGQGLRLIYYSQIVNDFQKGDIAEGYSVSREKKESFPLTVTSAQKNPTAFYLCAWSSPSVRPPNEKLFFGSGTQLSVL.